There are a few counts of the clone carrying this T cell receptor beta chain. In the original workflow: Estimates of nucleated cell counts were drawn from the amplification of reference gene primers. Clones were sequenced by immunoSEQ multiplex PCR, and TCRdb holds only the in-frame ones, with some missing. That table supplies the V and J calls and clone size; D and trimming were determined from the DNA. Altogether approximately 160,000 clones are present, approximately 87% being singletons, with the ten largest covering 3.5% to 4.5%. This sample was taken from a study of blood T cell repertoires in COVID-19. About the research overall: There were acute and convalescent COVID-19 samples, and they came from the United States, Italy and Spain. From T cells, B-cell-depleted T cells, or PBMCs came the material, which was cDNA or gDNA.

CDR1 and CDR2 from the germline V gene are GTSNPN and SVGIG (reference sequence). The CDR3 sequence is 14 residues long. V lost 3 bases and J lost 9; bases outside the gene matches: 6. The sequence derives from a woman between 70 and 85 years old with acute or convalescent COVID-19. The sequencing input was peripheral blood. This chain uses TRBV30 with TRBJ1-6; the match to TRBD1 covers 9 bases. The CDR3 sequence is CAWSPGQGTSPLHF. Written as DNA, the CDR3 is TGTGCCTGGAGCCCGGGACAGGGTACTTCACCCCTCCACTTT.